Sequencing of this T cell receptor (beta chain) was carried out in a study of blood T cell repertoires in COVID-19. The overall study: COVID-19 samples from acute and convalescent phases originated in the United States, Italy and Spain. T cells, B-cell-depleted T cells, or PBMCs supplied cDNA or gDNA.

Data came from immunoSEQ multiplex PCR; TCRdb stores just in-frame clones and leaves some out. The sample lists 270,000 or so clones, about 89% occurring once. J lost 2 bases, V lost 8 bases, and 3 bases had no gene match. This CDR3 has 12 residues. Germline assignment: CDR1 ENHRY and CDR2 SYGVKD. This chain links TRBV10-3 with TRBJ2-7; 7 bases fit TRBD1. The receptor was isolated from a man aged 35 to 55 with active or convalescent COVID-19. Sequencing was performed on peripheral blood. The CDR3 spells CAIGTEAYEQYF. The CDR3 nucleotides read TGTGCCATCGGGACAGAGGCCTACGAGCAGTACTTC.